A selection of T cell receptor beta chains follows, all from one sample in a study of T-cell reconstitution after alpha-beta-depleted transplantation in children. MiXCR, applied by TCRdb to the PCR reads, yields one record per CDR3 protein. The table shows around 700,000 distinct CDR3 sequences, with around 14% occurring only once. This specimen was PBMCs, taken before TCRalphabeta/CD19-depleted stem cell transplant. The receptors originated from a girl aged 2-10 years with congenital amegakaryocytic thrombocytopenia, due to receive a stem cell transplant. The CDR3 runs from the conserved cysteine through the conserved F or W. The D gene is left open where the match is weak. A clone size is listed for some rows: how often the clone was seen (once, few, many), or a class if it is expanded.

J gene,V gene,clone size,D gene,CDR3 protein,CDR3 DNA
TRBJ2-1,TRBV7-2,many,TRBD2,CASSPTSGSLGEQFF,TGTGCCAGCAGCCCTACTAGCGGGAGCCTCGGCGAGCAGTTCTTC
TRBJ2-1,TRBV5-1,-,TRBD2,CASSLAPGLAGGEQFF,TGCGCCAGCAGCTTGGCCCCGGGACTAGCGGGAGGTGAGCAGTTCTTC
TRBJ2-7,TRBV7-9,few,-,CASSLGIYYEQYF,TGTGCCAGCAGCTTAGGCATTTACTACGAGCAGTACTTC
TRBJ2-7,TRBV4-1,few,TRBD2,CASSQGLAGSYSYEQYF,TGCGCCAGCAGCCAGGGACTAGCGGGTTCCTACTCCTACGAGCAGTACTTC
TRBJ2-7,TRBV27,many,-,CASGGVSYEQYF,TGTGCCAGCGGCGGGGTCTCCTACGAGCAGTACTTC
TRBJ2-2,TRBV5-1,many,-,CASSLEDRPGELFF,TGCGCCAGCAGCTTAGAAGACAGGCCCGGGGAGCTGTTTTTT
TRBJ1-1,TRBV18,few,-,CASSPGLGFGNTEAFF,TGTGCCAGCTCACCGGGTCTGGGATTCGGGAACACTGAAGCTTTCTTT
TRBJ2-1,TRBV7-2,-,-,CASSLVVRQPDEQFF,TGTGCCAGCAGCTTAGTTGTTCGGCAGCCGGACGAGCAGTTCTTC
TRBJ2-3,TRBV12-3/TRBV12-4,few,TRBD2,CASRRTRGLSDTQYF,TGTGCCAGCAGAAGGACTAGGGGCCTATCAGATACGCAGTATTTT
TRBJ2-5,TRBV15,few,-,CATSRENSPAYF,TGTGCCACCAGCAGAGAAAACAGCCCGGCCTACTTC
TRBJ1-1,TRBV10-3,few,-,CAISGGPGGITEAFF,TGTGCCATCAGTGGGGGTCCGGGAGGGATCACTGAAGCTTTCTTT
TRBJ2-7,TRBV5-1,few,TRBD2,CASSLTSEYEQYF,TGCGCCAGCAGCTTGACTAGCGAGTACGAGCAGTACTTC
TRBJ2-3,TRBV29-1,-,TRBD2,CSGATWTRVNTDTQYF,TGCAGCGGTGCAACCTGGACTAGGGTTAACACAGATACGCAGTATTTT
TRBJ2-3,TRBV28,many,-,CASSFTGASTDTQYF,TGTGCCAGCAGTTTTACGGGTGCGAGCACAGATACGCAGTATTTT
TRBJ2-7,TRBV5-1,many,-,CASSLVGYREQYF,TGCGCCAGCAGCTTGGTGGGTTATCGGGAGCAGTACTTC
TRBJ1-5,TRBV20-1,few,TRBD1,CSARAGGSNQPQHF,TGCAGTGCTAGGGCAGGGGGCAGCAATCAGCCCCAGCATTTT
TRBJ1-5,TRBV30,-,TRBD1,CAWTDRVFGQPQHF,TGTGCCTGGACCGACAGGGTATTTGGTCAGCCCCAGCATTTT
TRBJ1-2,TRBV7-2,once,TRBD1,CASSPRQGNMHGYTF,TGTGCCAGCAGCCCCCGACAGGGGAATATGCATGGCTACACCTTC
TRBJ2-4,TRBV25-1,few,TRBD1,CASSEGGTGRNIQYF,TGTGCCAGCAGTGAAGGTGGGACAGGGAGGAACATTCAGTACTTC
TRBJ2-6,TRBV29-1,many,-,CSVEDGRSGANVLTF,TGCAGCGTTGAAGACGGACGGTCTGGGGCCAACGTCCTGACTTTC
TRBJ2-7,TRBV20-1,many,-,CSARDTRDPSYEQYF,TGCAGTGCTAGAGACACCAGGGACCCATCCTACGAGCAGTACTTC
TRBJ1-1,TRBV20-1,many,-,CSATPIVTAPVFEAFF,TGCAGTGCTACACCGATAGTCACTGCTCCTGTTTTTGAAGCTTTCTTT
TRBJ2-1,TRBV7-6,-,TRBD1,CASSSDRGLGNEQFF,TGTGCCAGCAGCTCCGACAGGGGTTTAGGCAATGAGCAGTTCTTC
TRBJ2-2,TRBV7-2,few,-,CASSLGSGSGELFF,TGTGCCAGCAGCTTAGGGTCGGGTTCCGGGGAGCTGTTTTTT
TRBJ2-3,TRBV20-1,few,-,CSSQGFGTDTQYF,TGCAGTTCCCAGGGTTTCGGCACAGATACGCAGTATTTT
TRBJ2-2,TRBV29-1,-,-,CSADNPITGELFF,TGCAGCGCGGACAACCCCATAACCGGGGAGCTGTTTTTT
TRBJ2-1,TRBV14,many,-,CASSQDRGAEQFF,TGTGCCAGCAGCCAAGATCGCGGGGCTGAGCAGTTCTTC
TRBJ2-2,TRBV30,-,TRBD2,CAWGGLADTGELFF,TGTGCCTGGGGGGGACTAGCGGACACCGGGGAGCTGTTTTTT
TRBJ2-1,TRBV29-1,many,-,CSVVEFDYLNNEQFF,TGCAGCGTTGTAGAATTCGACTACTTGAACAATGAGCAGTTCTTC
TRBJ1-6,TRBV10-3,many,-,CAMTHVLNSPLHF,TGTGCCATGACTCACGTTCTAAATTCACCCCTCCACTTT
TRBJ2-7,TRBV20-1,-,-,CSVPLPYEQYF,TGCAGTGTCCCACTTCCCTACGAGCAGTACTTC
TRBJ1-6,TRBV5-1,many,-,CASSPNAGPRDSPLHF,TGCGCCAGCAGTCCCAACGCGGGTCCTCGGGATTCACCCCTCCACTTT
TRBJ2-2,TRBV5-1,many,TRBD1,CASSLEGQTGELFF,TGCGCCAGCAGCTTGGAGGGACAGACCGGGGAGCTGTTTTTT
TRBJ2-1,TRBV20-1,-,-,CSAPLSSAYGYNEQFF,TGCAGTGCACCCCTCTCTAGCGCCTACGGCTACAATGAGCAGTTCTTC
TRBJ2-7,TRBV28,-,-,CASSSLSGDNEQYF,TGTGCCAGCAGTTCCCTGAGCGGAGACAATGAGCAGTACTTC